A selection of T cell receptor beta chains follows, all from one sample in a study of graft-versus-host responses after intestinal transplantation. Assay: immunoSEQ multiplex PCR; the TCRdb copy retains only in-frame clones and omits some. The sample has 85,000 to 90,000 clones, 85% to 95% seen once. No cognate antigen is known for these TCRs. The material was unstimulated CD4+ T cells sorted from spleen or lymph node cells, obtained before transplant. These receptors were taken from a human donor who was the organ donor for an intestinal transplant. The CDR3 runs from the conserved cysteine through the conserved F or W. The D gene is left open where the match is weak. Clone size is stated in some rows and not others, as once, few, many or a class when expanded.

v_gene: TRBV11-1
d_gene: .
abundance: once
j_gene: TRBJ1-1
CDR3aa: CASSSRGRATEAFF
CDR3nt: TGTGCCAGCAGCTCCCGGGGGAGGGCCACTGAAGCTTTCTTT

v_gene: TRBV6-4
d_gene: TRBD2
abundance: .
j_gene: TRBJ2-1
CDR3aa: CASSDLAGGHEQFF
CDR3nt: TGTGCCAGCAGTGATCTAGCGGGAGGTCATGAGCAGTTCTTC

v_gene: TRBV27
d_gene: .
abundance: .
j_gene: TRBJ2-4
CDR3aa: CASSLLGGPVNIQYF
CDR3nt: TGTGCCAGCAGTTTATTGGGTGGGCCGGTAAACATTCAGTACTTC

v_gene: TRBV4-1
d_gene: TRBD1
abundance: .
j_gene: TRBJ1-1
CDR3aa: CASSGQGAPWVDTEAFF
CDR3nt: TGCGCCAGCAGCGGACAGGGGGCGCCTTGGGTGGACACTGAAGCTTTCTTT

v_gene: TRBV2
d_gene: TRBD2
abundance: .
j_gene: TRBJ2-2
CDR3aa: CASRKTSGGGTGELFF
CDR3nt: TGTGCCAGCAGGAAGACTAGCGGGGGGGGGACCGGGGAGCTGTTTTTT

v_gene: TRBV5-1
d_gene: .
abundance: .
j_gene: TRBJ2-3
CDR3aa: CASSLGQIATDTQYF
CDR3nt: TGCGCCAGCAGCTTGGGACAGATAGCCACAGATACGCAGTATTTT

v_gene: TRBV5-4
d_gene: .
abundance: .
j_gene: TRBJ2-3
CDR3aa: CASSGGGPTNTQYF
CDR3nt: TGTGCCAGCAGTGGGGGGGGCCCCACAAATACGCAGTATTTT

v_gene: TRBV15
d_gene: TRBD1
abundance: .
j_gene: TRBJ1-2
CDR3aa: CATSKDRRSIYTF
CDR3nt: TGTGCCACCAGCAAGGACAGGAGGAGCATCTACACCTTC

v_gene: TRBV5-1
d_gene: .
abundance: once
j_gene: TRBJ1-4
CDR3aa: CASSPGAGLNEKLFF
CDR3nt: TGCGCCAGCAGCCCTGGGGCAGGGCTTAATGAAAAACTGTTTTTT

v_gene: TRBV5-1
d_gene: .
abundance: .
j_gene: TRBJ1-2
CDR3aa: CASSLSLRQWGGTDYGYTF
CDR3nt: TGCGCCAGCAGTCTTAGCCTCAGACAGTGGGGAGGTACTGACTATGGCTACACCTTC

v_gene: TRBV5-1
d_gene: TRBD1
abundance: .
j_gene: TRBJ2-5
CDR3aa: CASSLGQGRETQYF
CDR3nt: TGCGCCAGCAGCTTGGGACAGGGTAGGGAGACCCAGTACTTC

v_gene: TRBV6-5
d_gene: .
abundance: .
j_gene: TRBJ2-7
CDR3aa: CASSYAQPYEQYF
CDR3nt: TGTGCCAGCAGTTACGCACAGCCCTACGAGCAGTACTTC

v_gene: TRBV30
d_gene: .
abundance: .
j_gene: TRBJ2-1
CDR3aa: CATPAGDYNEQFF
CDR3nt: TGTGCCACTCCTGCGGGCGACTACAATGAGCAGTTCTTC

v_gene: TRBV27
d_gene: TRBD2
abundance: .
j_gene: TRBJ2-2
CDR3aa: CASSFSAGLAGELFF
CDR3nt: TGTGCCAGCAGTTTTTCAGCGGGACTAGCCGGGGAGCTGTTTTTT

v_gene: TRBV6-5
d_gene: .
abundance: .
j_gene: TRBJ1-3
CDR3aa: CASSYSGASGNTIYF
CDR3nt: TGTGCCAGCAGTTACTCGGGGGCCTCTGGAAACACCATATATTTT

v_gene: TRBV5-1
d_gene: .
abundance: .
j_gene: TRBJ1-2
CDR3aa: CASSLAEAASLARRGYTF
CDR3nt: TGCGCCAGCAGCTTGGCGGAGGCAGCTTCACTCGCTAGACGTGGCTACACCTTC

v_gene: TRBV5-1
d_gene: .
abundance: .
j_gene: TRBJ1-3
CDR3aa: CASSLEWGGLNTIYF
CDR3nt: TGCGCCAGCAGCTTGGAGTGGGGAGGATTAAACACCATATATTTT

v_gene: TRBV7-6
d_gene: TRBD2
abundance: .
j_gene: TRBJ2-2
CDR3aa: CASSSSGGAMAGELFF
CDR3nt: TGTGCCAGCAGCTCTAGCGGGGGGGCCATGGCCGGGGAGCTGTTTTTT

v_gene: TRBV6-5
d_gene: .
abundance: .
j_gene: TRBJ2-5
CDR3aa: CASGSLREPQETQYF
CDR3nt: TGTGCCAGCGGATCCCTTCGGGAGCCCCAAGAGACCCAGTACTTC

v_gene: TRBV6-6
d_gene: .
abundance: .
j_gene: TRBJ2-3
CDR3aa: CASSYSWGVVDTQYF
CDR3nt: TGTGCCAGCAGTTACTCTTGGGGGGTCGTAGATACGCAGTATTTT

v_gene: TRBV7-9
d_gene: .
abundance: .
j_gene: TRBJ1-4
CDR3aa: CASSHRFVRAPNEKLFF
CDR3nt: TGTGCCAGCAGCCATAGGTTCGTCAGGGCACCTAATGAAAAACTGTTTTTT

v_gene: TRBV5-6
d_gene: .
abundance: .
j_gene: TRBJ2-1
CDR3aa: CASSLLGLKRPRNNEQFF
CDR3nt: TGTGCCAGCAGCTTGTTAGGTCTGAAGAGGCCCCGGAACAATGAGCAGTTCTTC

v_gene: TRBV14
d_gene: .
abundance: .
j_gene: TRBJ1-2
CDR3aa: CASSQGAYGYTF
CDR3nt: TGTGCCAGCAGCCAAGGGGCTTATGGCTACACCTTC

v_gene: TRBV2
d_gene: TRBD2
abundance: .
j_gene: TRBJ2-7
CDR3aa: CASSDLRGVYEQYF
CDR3nt: TGTGCCAGCAGTGACCTGCGGGGGGTCTACGAGCAGTACTTC

v_gene: TRBV7-3
d_gene: .
abundance: .
j_gene: TRBJ2-2
CDR3aa: CASSLTAPSNTGELFF
CDR3nt: TGTGCCAGCAGCTTAACGGCCCCCTCGAACACCGGGGAGCTGTTTTTT

v_gene: TRBV6-1
d_gene: .
abundance: .
j_gene: TRBJ1-5
CDR3aa: CASGGTLKGQPQHF
CDR3nt: TGTGCCAGCGGAGGGACCCTGAAGGGCCAGCCCCAGCATTTT